This T cell receptor beta chain was sequenced in a study of blood T cells in healthy people across ages. The V segment lost 5 bases and the J segment 6 bases; nucleotides outside the gene matches: 9. The CDR3 totals 15 residues. A second PCR of about 7 to 12 cycles used a sample-barcoded 5' primer and a J-beta primer mix. TCRdb used MiXCR to reprocess the 5' RACE reads, holding one entry per CDR3 protein. This table holds about 1 million distinct CDR3 sequences, approximately 25% found once. The sample holds a few counts of this clonotype. A further study also used this sample, focusing on T cells of mothers and their children.

Sequencing was performed on blood. This sequence joins TRBV12-3 or TRBV12-4 and TRBJ2-4; 8 nucleotides agree with TRBD2. The receptor was derived from a girl aged 2-10 years in good health. The CDR3 loop is CASSRGAGAGNIQYF. DNA for the CDR3: TGTGCCAGCAGTCGAGGAGCGGGAGCGGGAAACATTCAGTACTTC.